This record concerns one T cell receptor (beta chain) sequence. As yet, its antigen is unknown. Libraries were made from TCR beta cDNA, and they carried unique molecular identifiers. Some 500,000 cDNA molecules were obtained per 1 to 10 million input T cells. Using its own MiXCR run on the PCR reads, TCRdb lists one record per CDR3 protein. The table includes about 200,000 distinct CDR3 sequences, 25% to 30% detected once. The record originates from a study of post-analysis software for immune sequencing data. Across the whole study: The patients showed relapsing-remitting, secondary progressive and progressive-relapsing multiple sclerosis courses. Broader study findings: Strong co-clustering by F measure linked samples that shared a preparation batch. With TRBV5-6, TRBV5-1 and TRBV20-1 included, about 5 TRBV segments were more frequent in patients than in controls. People with multiple sclerosis had a significantly lower normalized Chao1 diversity than controls did.

V lost 4 bases, J lost 5 bases, and 12 bases lay in between. Germline CDR1 is SGHVS and CDR2 is FNYEAQ. The CDR3 is 14 residues long. The receptor was derived from a girl under 18 with multiple sclerosis. The V gene is TRBV7-6, the J gene TRBJ1-5; maybe TRBD1 (5 bases). The sequencing input was blood. The CDR3 nucleotides are TGTGCCAGCAGCTCCGGGGTGGGGGATCAGCCCCAGCATTTT. It specifies CASSSGVGDQPQHF.